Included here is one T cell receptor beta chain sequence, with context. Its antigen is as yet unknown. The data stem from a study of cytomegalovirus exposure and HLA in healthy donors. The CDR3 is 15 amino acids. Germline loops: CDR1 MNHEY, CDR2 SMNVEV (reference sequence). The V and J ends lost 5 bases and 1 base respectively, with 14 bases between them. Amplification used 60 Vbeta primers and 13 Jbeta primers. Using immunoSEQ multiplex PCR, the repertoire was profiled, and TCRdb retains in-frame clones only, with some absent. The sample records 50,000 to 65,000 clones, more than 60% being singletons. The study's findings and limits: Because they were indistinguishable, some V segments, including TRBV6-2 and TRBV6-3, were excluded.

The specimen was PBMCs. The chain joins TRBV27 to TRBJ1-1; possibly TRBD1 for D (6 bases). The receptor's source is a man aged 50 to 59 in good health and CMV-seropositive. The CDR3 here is CASSPGGRRNTEAFF. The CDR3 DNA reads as TGTGCCAGCAGTCCGGGGGGGCGGCGGAACACTGAAGCTTTCTTT.